The TCR beta chain under discussion was sequenced for a study of blood T cell repertoires in COVID-19. Study background: The samples span acute and convalescent COVID-19 from the United States, Italy and Spain. Sources were T cells, B-cell-depleted T cells, or PBMCs; the material itself was cDNA or gDNA.

The method was immunoSEQ multiplex PCR; TCRdb's version includes in-frame clones alone and lacks a portion of them. This table has some 390,000 clones, over 85% appearing once. The CDR3 totals 14 residues. The V gene's germline CDR1 is SGDLS and CDR2 YYNGEE. Deletions cut 0 bases from V and 2 bases from J, with 8 bases between. Adults between roughly 18 and 89 years of age took part from 20 to 25 US areas. This sequence was found in a woman under 40 who had recovered from COVID-19. The material sequenced was PBMCs or T cells enriched from blood (not recorded which). The V call is TRBV9, the J call TRBJ1-1; no reliable D call. DNA of the CDR3: TGTGCCAGCAGCGTAGGGGCGGGCAACACTGAAGCTTTCTTT. Translation gives CASSVGAGNTEAFF.